This T cell receptor (beta chain) was sequenced for a study of circulating CD8 cells and anti-PD-1 response in melanoma. This clonotype is judged large. Using around 15 ng of total RNA, TCR libraries were made with the QIAseq Immune Repertoire TCR panel. MiXCR was run by TCRdb on the reads, yielding one entry per CDR3 protein. Altogether 950 to 1,500 distinct CDR3 sequences are present, under 8.5% being singletons, with the ten largest covering 5.5%. Sorting of live CD3+CD8+TCRalphabeta+ cells by PD-1 and/or TIGIT gave four subsets. V was clipped by 6 bases and J by 5 bases, with 11 bases between them. This CDR3 is 13 amino acids long.

This chain links TRBV12-3 or TRBV12-4 with TRBJ2-1; D is ambiguous. This clonotype was sampled from a human donor with melanoma. The sequenced sample was CD8+ T cells from PBMCs, obtained at baseline or after one month of anti-PD-1 therapy (not recorded which). The CDR3 is CASSPPANNEQFF. In DNA form, the CDR3 reads TGTGCCAGCAGCCCGCCCGCGAACAATGAGCAGTTCTTC.